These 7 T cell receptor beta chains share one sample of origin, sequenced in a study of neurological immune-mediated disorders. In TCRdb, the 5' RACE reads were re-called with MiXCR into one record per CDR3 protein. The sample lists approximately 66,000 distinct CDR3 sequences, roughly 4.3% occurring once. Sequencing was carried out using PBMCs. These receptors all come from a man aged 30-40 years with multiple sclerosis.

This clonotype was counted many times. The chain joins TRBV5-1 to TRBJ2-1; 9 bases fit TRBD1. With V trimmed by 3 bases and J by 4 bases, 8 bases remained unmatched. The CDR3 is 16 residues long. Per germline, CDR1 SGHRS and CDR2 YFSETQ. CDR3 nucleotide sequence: TGCGCCAGCAGCTCCGGCGGGACAGGGCTATACAATGAGCAGTTCTTC. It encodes CASSSGGTGLYNEQFF.

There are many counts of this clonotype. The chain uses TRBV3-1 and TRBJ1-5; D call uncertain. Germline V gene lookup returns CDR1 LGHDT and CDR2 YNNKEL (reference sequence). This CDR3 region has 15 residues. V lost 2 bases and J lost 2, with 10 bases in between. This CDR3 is CASSQSSVGNQPQHF. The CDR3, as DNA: TGTGCCAGCAGCCAATCCTCGGTCGGCAATCAGCCCCAGCATTTT.

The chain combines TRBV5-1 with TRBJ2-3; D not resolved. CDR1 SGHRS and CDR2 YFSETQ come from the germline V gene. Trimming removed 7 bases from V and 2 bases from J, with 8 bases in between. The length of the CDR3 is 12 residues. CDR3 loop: CASSESTDTQYF. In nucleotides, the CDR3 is TGCGCCAGCTCCGAGTCCACAGATACGCAGTATTTT.

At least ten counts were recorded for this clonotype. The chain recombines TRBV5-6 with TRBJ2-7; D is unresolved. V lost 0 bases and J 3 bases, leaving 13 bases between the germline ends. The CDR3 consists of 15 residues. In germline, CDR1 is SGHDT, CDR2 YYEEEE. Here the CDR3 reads CASSLGQPYIYEQYF. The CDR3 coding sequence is TGTGCCAGCAGCTTGGGGCAGCCCTATATCTACGAGCAGTACTTC.

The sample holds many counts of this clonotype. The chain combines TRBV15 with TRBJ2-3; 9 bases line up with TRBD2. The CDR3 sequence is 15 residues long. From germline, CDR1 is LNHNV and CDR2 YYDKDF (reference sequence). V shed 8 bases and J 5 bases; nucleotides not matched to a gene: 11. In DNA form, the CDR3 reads TGTGCCACCCTAGGAGTAGCGGGGGTGAGAGATACGCAGTATTTT. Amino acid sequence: CATLGVAGVRDTQYF.

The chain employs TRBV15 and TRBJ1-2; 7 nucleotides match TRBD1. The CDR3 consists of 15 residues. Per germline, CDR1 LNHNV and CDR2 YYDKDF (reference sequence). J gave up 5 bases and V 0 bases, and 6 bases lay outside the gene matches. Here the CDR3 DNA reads TGTGCCACCAGCAGAGAAATAGGGGGCCCATATGGCTACACCTTC. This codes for CATSREIGGPYGYTF.

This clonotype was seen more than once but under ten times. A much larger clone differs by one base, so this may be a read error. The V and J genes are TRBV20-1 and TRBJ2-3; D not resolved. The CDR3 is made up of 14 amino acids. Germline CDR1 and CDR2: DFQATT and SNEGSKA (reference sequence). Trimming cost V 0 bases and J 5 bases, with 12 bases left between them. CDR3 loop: CSAREPTPQDTQYF. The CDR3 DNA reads TGCAGTGCTAGAGAACCGACCCCCCAAGATACGCAGTATTTT.